The 23 T cell receptor beta chains listed next were all sequenced from one sample in a study of CD8+CD57+ T cells in acquired aplastic anemia. Template material for TCR beta VDJ and CDR3 profiling consisted of genomic DNA. TCRdb re-called the reads through MiXCR, storing one row per CDR3 protein. The repertoire holds 200,000 to 250,000 distinct CDR3 sequences, with 55% to 65% as singletons. Whoever was chosen for sequencing had shown CD8+CD57+ cell expansion by flow cytometry. The sequencing input was sorted CD4+, CD8+, or CD8+CD57+ T cells (not recorded which) from PBMCs. These receptors originate from a human donor with aplastic anemia.

The V call is TRBV7-9, the J call TRBJ2-3; no reliable D call. The ends were cut back, 6 bases at V and 9 bases at J, with 10 bases in the middle. The CDR3 spans 11 residues. Germline assignment: CDR1 SEHNR and CDR2 FQNEAQ (reference sequence). CDR3 DNA sequence: TGTGCCAGCAGTCGACTTTTCACGCAGTATTTT. Translating it yields CASSRLFTQYF.

This chain uses TRBV25-1 with TRBJ2-5; 8 nucleotides match TRBD1. The V and J ends lost 1 base and 5 bases, in that order; junction bases with no gene match: 9. The CDR3 is 16 amino acids. Germline V CDR1 and CDR2: MGHDK, SYGVNS. The CDR3 coding sequence is TGTGCCAGCAGTGAATCAAACCAGGGGGCAGGGGAGACCCAGTACTTC. This codes for CASSESNQGAGETQYF.

J is TRBJ2-3 and V is TRBV7-2; no reliable D call. The germline V and J ends were trimmed by 7 bases and 2 bases, with 7 bases remaining between them. Germline V CDR1 and CDR2: SGHTA, FQGNSA. The CDR3 length is 12 residues. The DNA for the CDR3 is TGTGCCAGCACCGGGTTCACAGATACGCAGTATTTT. Protein: CASTGFTDTQYF.

The V gene is TRBV10-1, the J gene TRBJ1-1; 7 bases agree with TRBD1. Per germline, CDR1 WNHNN and CDR2 SYGVQD (reference sequence). Trimming at V came to 2 bases and at J to 4 bases, leaving 7 bases not matched to a gene. This CDR3 has 15 amino acids. DNA for the CDR3: TGCGCCAGCAGTGAGGCCGACAGGGTGGGCACTGAAGCTTTCTTT. Encoded protein: CASSEADRVGTEAFF.

V and J are TRBV10-3 and TRBJ2-2, with D unresolved. The V end was cut by 4 bases, the J end by 1 base, with 1 base between. The germline V gene has CDR1 ENHRY and CDR2 SYGVKD. The CDR3 has 12 amino acids. The DNA for the CDR3 is TGTGCCATCAGTGTGAACACCGGGGAGCTGTTTTTT. Translating it yields CAISVNTGELFF.

The V call is TRBV20-1, the J call TRBJ2-3; a possible D gene is TRBD2 (5 bases). Deletions cut 0 bases from V and 4 bases from J, with 11 bases between. This CDR3 region has 14 residues. CDR1 and CDR2 from the germline V gene are DFQATT and SNEGSKA (reference sequence). CDR3 coding DNA: TGCAGTGCTAGAGATTACGCGGGTCCAGATACGCAGTATTTT. This encodes CSARDYAGPDTQYF.

CDR3 bases: TGTGCCAGCAGACCACAGGGGGCGGGCAATCAGCCCCAGCATTTT. It is translated as CASRPQGAGNQPQHF. The genes are TRBV12-3 or TRBV12-4 and TRBJ1-5; 9 bases match TRBD1. V dropped 6 bases and J dropped 2; count of bases not matched to a gene: 5. CDR3 length equals 15 residues.

DNA of the CDR3: TGTGCCAGCAGTTTACCGGGACAGGACGGAACTCAGCCCCAGCATTTT. Translation: CASSLPGQDGTQPQHF. V and J are TRBV12-3 or TRBV12-4 and TRBJ1-5; TRBD1 matches at 8 bases. J was trimmed by 6 bases and V by 2 bases; bases with no gene match: 9. The CDR3 is 16 amino acids.

V and J are TRBV24-1 and TRBJ1-2; 9 positions agree with TRBD1. This CDR3 comprises 13 residues. CDR1 and CDR2 (germline): KGHDR, SFDVKD. V lost 4 bases, J lost 7 bases, and 3 bases stayed unmatched. Here the CDR3 DNA reads TGTGCCACCAGTGACCGGACAGGGGTTGGCTACACCTTC. Translating it yields CATSDRTGVGYTF.

The chain recombines TRBV29-1 with TRBJ2-7; 8 bases agree with TRBD1. The germline V gene encodes CDR1 SQVTM and CDR2 ANQGSEA. The CDR3 runs to 13 residues. V shed 3 bases and J 6 bases; nucleotides not matched to a gene: 7. The CDR3 spells CSVDGQGASEQYF. The CDR3 bases are TGCAGCGTTGACGGGCAGGGGGCGAGCGAGCAGTACTTC.

V usage is TRBV7-8 and J usage is TRBJ1-2; maybe TRBD1 (5 bases). Trimming shortened V by 6 bases and J by 8 bases, and 13 bases separated the two germline ends. CDR1 is SGHVS, CDR2 FQNEAQ, per germline. The CDR3 extends over 12 amino acids. The DNA of the CDR3 is TGTGCCAGCAGTGAATTCGGGGGGGGCTACACCTTC. Translated, it gives CASSEFGGGYTF.

The rearrangement joins TRBV19 to TRBJ1-6, with TRBD1 matching 9 bases. The CDR3 has 15 residues. Unmatched junction bases numbered 13, after V lost 5 bases and J lost 14 bases. Germline-derived CDR1 and CDR2 are LNHDA and SQIVND (reference sequence). The CDR3 sequence: CASSLGQGSFWTLHF. Written as DNA, the CDR3 is TGTGCCAGTAGTCTGGGACAGGGCTCCTTCTGGACCCTCCACTTT.

The V gene is TRBV7-8, the J gene TRBJ1-6; the D is unclear. The CDR3 loop spans 13 amino acids. Germline values: CDR1 SGHVS, CDR2 FQNEAQ. V shed 5 bases and J shed 10 bases, with 12 bases lying between them. The CDR3 DNA reads as TGTGCCAGCAGCCCCGCCTGGGAGTCACCCCTCCACTTT. Its protein product is CASSPAWESPLHF.

The rearrangement links TRBV24-1 to TRBJ2-3, with TRBD1 identical over 7 bases. The germline CDR1 and CDR2 sequences are KGHDR and SFDVKD. This CDR3 has 13 amino acids. V lost 1 base, J lost 6 bases, and 0 bases stayed unmatched. CDR3: CATSDLQGDTQYF. In DNA form, the CDR3 reads TGTGCCACCAGTGATTTACAGGGGGATACGCAGTATTTT.

The rearrangement uses TRBV19 and TRBJ2-7; TRBD1 agrees at 7 bases. Germline CDR1 LNHDA, CDR2 SQIVND (reference sequence). Germline trimming cut 0 bases from V and 4 bases from J; bases unmatched to any gene: 6. The CDR3 contains 15 residues. The CDR3 DNA reads TGTGCCAGTAGTATAGATCGGGACAGAGAATACGAGCAGTACTTC. Translating it yields CASSIDRDREYEQYF.

The chain couples TRBV9 to TRBJ1-1; D is uncertain. The CDR3 covers 11 residues. The germline gives CDR1 SGDLS, CDR2 YYNGEE. Trimming stripped 6 bases from V and 8 bases from J, with 11 bases between. In DNA form, the CDR3 reads TGTGCCAGCAAGTCCGGCACCGAAGCTTTCTTT. Translation: CASKSGTEAFF.

V gene TRBV9 combines with J gene TRBJ1-2; weak D call: TRBD1 (5 bases). Germline V lookup: CDR1 SGDLS, CDR2 YYNGEE. V dropped 7 bases and J dropped 4 bases, with 14 bases sitting between them. CDR3 length: 13 amino acids. The CDR3 DNA sequence: TGTGCCAGCGAAAGGGGACCGGTCTATGGCTACACCTTC. Translated, it gives CASERGPVYGYTF.

V usage is TRBV7-2 and J usage is TRBJ1-1, with D possibly matching TRBD1 (5 bases). With 5 bases removed from V and 0 bases from J, the gap between germline ends came to 13 bases. The germline V gene has CDR1 SGHTA and CDR2 FQGNSA. The CDR3 runs 15 residues. The CDR3 DNA reads TGTGCCAGCAGCAAAAGACAGACCATGAACACTGAAGCTTTCTTT. The encoded protein is CASSKRQTMNTEAFF.

The rearrangement links TRBV29-1 to TRBJ2-7, with TRBD2 identical over 11 bases. The CDR3 has 13 residues. CDR1 and CDR2 (germline): SQVTM, ANQGSEA. Losses at the gene ends were 4 bases for V and 7 bases for J; bases not matched to a gene: 6. The CDR3 nucleotides are TGCAGCGTTGGTAGCGGGAGGGCCAGGGAGCAGTACTTC. This gives the protein CSVGSGRAREQYF.

A few counts support this clonotype. V gene TRBV7-6 combines with J gene TRBJ2-5; D not certain. In germline, CDR1 is SGHVS, CDR2 FNYEAQ. The CDR3 length is 12 residues. V gave up 2 bases and J gave up 0 bases, with 1 base separating them. CDR3 coding DNA: TGTGCCAGCAGCTTAAACCAAGAGACCCAGTACTTC. Translation gives CASSLNQETQYF.

This clonotype showed up just a few times. This chain joins TRBV7-6 and TRBJ2-7, with TRBD1 matching over 7 bases. CDR3 size: 14 residues. CDR1 is SGHVS and CDR2 is FNYEAQ in the germline V gene. J gave up 0 bases and V 4 bases, and 3 bases lay outside the gene matches. The CDR3 DNA follows: TGTGCCAGCAGCTACCGGGACAGCTCCTACGAGCAGTACTTC. It yields the protein CASSYRDSSYEQYF.

The chain recombines TRBV7-8 with TRBJ1-1; possible D gene TRBD1, 5 bases. The V end was cut by 2 bases, the J end by 1 base, with 8 bases between. From germline, CDR1 is SGHVS and CDR2 FQNEAQ. The CDR3 is 14 residues long. CDR3 nucleotides: TGTGCCAGCAGCTTAACAACAGGGAACACTGAAGCTTTCTTT. It specifies CASSLTTGNTEAFF.

The chain carries TRBV15 and TRBJ1-5; 9 bases are a match to TRBD1. V trimming: 3 bases; J trimming: 2 bases; junction bases outside the gene matches: 20. This CDR3 is 21 amino acids long. Germline CDR1 LNHNV, CDR2 YYDKDF (reference sequence). CDR3 loop: CATSSSRSGQGITQGNQPQHF. CDR3 coding DNA: TGTGCCACCAGCAGCTCCAGGTCGGGACAGGGAATAACTCAGGGCAATCAGCCCCAGCATTTT. Variable domain in full (rest from reference TRBV15 and TRBJ1-5): DAMVIQNPRYQVTQFGKPVTLSCSQTLNHNVMYWYQQKSSQAPKLLFHYYDKDFNNEADTPDNFQSRRPNTSFCFLDIRSPGLGDTAMYLCATSSSRSGQGITQGNQPQHFGDGTRLSIL.